This T cell receptor (beta chain) was retrieved from a study of CD8 T cells in Susac syndrome. Sequencing of TCR beta drew on CD8+ and CD4+ T cells from blood. TEMRA cells were FACS-enriched, and CD8+ and CD4+ T cells were isolated negatively. In regard to this clonotype: Its matching antigen is unknown.

Trimming stripped 7 bases from V and 0 bases from J, with 13 bases between. This CDR3 is 15 amino acids long. The germline CDR1 and CDR2 sequences are MNHNS and SASEGT. General study points: It was acknowledged in the study that the number of individuals who were included in its TCR sequencing and HLA analysis was relatively small.

Random hexamers were used to reverse transcribe an amount of roughly 0.45 to 1 ug RNA. Coverage of TCR beta CDR3 amplification by immunoSEQ multiplex PCR extended to 54 Vbeta and 13 Jbeta. Using its own MiXCR run on the immunoSEQ multiplex PCR reads, TCRdb lists one record per CDR3 protein. Here the sample spans 100,000 to 150,000 distinct CDR3 sequences, over 75% being singletons. The chain uses TRBV6-1 and TRBJ1-5; TRBD1 might be the D (5 bases). The source is a human donor with multiple sclerosis. The sample comprised CD8+ T cells from PBMCs. The CDR3: CASKSTEFSNQPQHF. CDR3 sequence (DNA): TGTGCCAGCAAATCGACAGAGTTTAGCAATCAGCCCCAGCATTTT.